Below are 15 T cell receptor beta chains sequenced from a single sample in a study of STAT5B mutations in CD4+ large granular lymphocyte leukemia. Data came from immunoSEQ multiplex PCR; TCRdb stores just in-frame clones and leaves some out. This sample has some 41,000 clones, with about 88% found just once. The sequenced sample consisted of CD4+ T cells from blood buffy coats. The source of these receptors is a human donor in good health.

This clone was observed a few times. The CDR3 is CASSRENRGGGYTF. CDR3 DNA: TGTGCCAGCAGCCGCGAGAACCGGGGCGGTGGCTACACCTTC. The chain uses TRBV5-4 and TRBJ1-2; the D gene is possibly TRBD1 (5 bases). The CDR3 consists of 14 residues. Trimming removed 4 bases at V and 7 bases at J, with 17 bases between. Germline-derived CDR1 and CDR2 are SGHNT and YYREEE (reference sequence).

The genes are TRBV5-6 and TRBJ1-3; 7 nucleotides align to TRBD1. The CDR3 is 17 amino acids. Per the germline V gene, CDR1 is SGHDT and CDR2 is YYEEEE. With 0 bases clipped from V and 0 bases from J, the junction kept 6 bases outside the gene matches. The CDR3 coding sequence is TGTGCCAGCAGCTTGGTTCTGACAGGGCTCTCTGGAAACACCATATATTTT. It translates to CASSLVLTGLSGNTIYF.

The CDR3 bases are TGTGCCTGGAGCAAGACTAGCGGGGGGGCAGATACGCAGTATTTT. Translated, it gives CAWSKTSGGADTQYF. This sequence joins TRBV30 and TRBJ2-3; TRBD2 matches 14 bases. Unmatched junction bases numbered 3, after V lost 3 bases and J lost 4 bases. Germline V gene lookup returns CDR1 GTSNPN and CDR2 SVGIG (reference sequence). The CDR3 is made up of 15 amino acids.

The V and J genes are TRBV6-6 and TRBJ1-1; D might be TRBD1 (6 bases). Deletions cut 6 bases from V and 8 bases from J, with 13 bases between. The CDR3 runs to 12 residues. Germline CDR1 and CDR2: MNHNY and SVGAGI (reference sequence). The chain's CDR3 is CASRVFQGEAFF. In nucleotides, the CDR3 is TGTGCCAGCAGAGTGTTTCAGGGGGAAGCTTTCTTT.

The genes are TRBV9 and TRBJ2-3; D is undetermined. The V end lost 0 bases, the J end lost 4 bases, and 12 bases lay between the germline ends. Germline loops: CDR1 SGDLS, CDR2 YYNGEE. The CDR3 runs 15 residues. CDR3 amino acids: CASSVAGFTADTQYF. Written as DNA, the CDR3 is TGTGCCAGCAGCGTAGCCGGGTTTACGGCAGATACGCAGTATTTT.

The J gene is TRBJ2-3, the V gene TRBV5-1, with 9 bases identical to TRBD2. Germline V CDR1 and CDR2: SGHRS, YFSETQ. Losses at the gene ends were 4 bases for V and 0 bases for J; bases not matched to a gene: 6. This CDR3 has 16 residues. CDR3 nucleotides: TGCGCCAGCAGCAACGGACTAGCGCCCAGCACAGATACGCAGTATTTT. Translated: CASSNGLAPSTDTQYF.

This clone has only one observation. J is TRBJ1-5 and V is TRBV19; a weak D match, TRBD1 (5 bases). This CDR3 has 16 amino acids. Trimming cost V 5 bases and J 2 bases, with 16 bases left between them. CDR1 and CDR2 from the germline V gene are LNHDA and SQIVND (reference sequence). CDR3 nucleotides: TGTGCCAGTAGTTTTTTGGGGCTGCGGGGCAATCAGCCCCAGCATTTT. It yields the protein CASSFLGLRGNQPQHF.

The chain links TRBV5-4 to TRBJ2-3; 11 bases are a match to TRBD2. The germline CDR1 and CDR2 sequences are SGHNT and YYREEE (reference sequence). The CDR3 length is 16 residues. Trimming took 5 bases from V and 0 from J; bases not matched to a gene: 5. DNA for the CDR3: TGTGCCAGCAGGGAGATAGCGGGGGGGAGCACAGATACGCAGTATTTT. Translation: CASREIAGGSTDTQYF.

The rearrangement joins TRBV29-1 to TRBJ2-3, with D perhaps TRBD1 (6 bases). Trimming removed 4 bases from V and 2 bases from J, with 16 bases in between. The CDR3 is made up of 15 amino acids. The germline CDR1 and CDR2 sequences are SQVTM and ANQGSEA. The CDR3 sequence: CSVGFGDTFTDTQYF. The CDR3 DNA reads as TGCAGCGTTGGGTTTGGGGACACCTTCACAGATACGCAGTATTTT.

V is TRBV15 and J is TRBJ1-3, with a weak D call TRBD1 (6 bases). The V gene lost 3 bases and the J gene lost 0 bases, with 6 bases spanning the gap. CDR1 LNHNV and CDR2 YYDKDF come from the germline V gene (reference sequence). The CDR3 runs 14 residues. The CDR3 sequence: CATSRDSSGNTIYF. The CDR3 coding sequence is TGTGCCACCAGCAGGGACAGCTCTGGAAACACCATATATTTT. Supplemented by reference TRBV15 and TRBJ1-3, the full variable domain reads DAMVIQNPRYQVTQFGKPVTLSCSQTLNHNVMYWYQQKSSQAPKLLFHYYDKDFNNEADTPDNFQSRRPNTSFCFLDIRSPGLGDTAMYLCATSRDSSGNTIYFGEGSWLTVV.

Worth noting for this clone: A junction end diverges from the germline sequence, so it may reflect a read error. The rearrangement uses TRBV27 and TRBJ2-7; D not resolved. The germline V gene encodes CDR1 MNHEY and CDR2 SMNVEV (reference sequence). This CDR3 has 9 amino acids. This CDR3 reads CASRGRRNF. In DNA form, the CDR3 reads TGTGCCAGCAGAGGCAGGCGGAACTTC.

The chain couples TRBV6-6 to TRBJ1-6; the D gene is possibly TRBD1 (5 bases). This CDR3 region has 14 residues. Trimming took 4 bases from V and 7 from J, leaving 11 bases between them. Germline V gives CDR1 MNHNY, CDR2 SVGAGI (reference sequence). The CDR3 protein is CASSSGLLNSPLHF. CDR3 DNA: TGTGCCAGCAGTTCGGGACTGCTAAATTCACCCCTCCACTTT.

This sequence joins TRBV5-6 and TRBJ1-5; 9 bases align to TRBD1. The germline V gene has CDR1 SGHDT and CDR2 YYEEEE. The CDR3 spans 17 residues. V trimming: 3 bases; J trimming: 0 bases; junction bases outside the gene matches: 7. The CDR3 region is CASSSYRGPNSNQPQHF. The DNA for the CDR3 is TGTGCCAGCAGCTCGTACAGGGGGCCGAATAGCAATCAGCCCCAGCATTTT.

The chain joins TRBV5-6 to TRBJ2-3, with D tentatively TRBD2 (6 bases). Germline V gene data show CDR1 as SGHDT and CDR2 as YYEEEE. V lost 2 bases and J lost 10, with 17 bases in between. This CDR3 is built from 14 residues. The CDR3 loop is CASSLAGATGSQYF. The DNA for the CDR3 is TGTGCCAGCAGCTTAGCGGGTGCCACGGGGTCGCAGTATTTT.

As DNA, the CDR3 is TGTGCCAGCAGCTCACTACCAAGGGAGACCCAGTACTTC. It is translated as CASSSLPRETQYF. The chain joins TRBV7-9 to TRBJ2-5; D is ambiguous. The CDR3 sequence is 13 residues long. The V end lost 4 bases, the J end lost 5 bases, and 11 bases lay between the germline ends. The germline V gene has CDR1 SEHNR and CDR2 FQNEAQ (reference sequence).